The entry below gives a single T cell receptor beta chain sequence along with its context. This entry belongs to a study of OX40 agonist ivuxolimab in advanced cancers. Study-wide context: It was ivuxolimab, an agonistic anti-OX40 (CD134) antibody, that patients were treated with.

Between the trimmed V and J ends, which lost 2 bases and 7 bases, there was a span of 10 bases. The CDR3 is 13 amino acids. The V gene's germline CDR1 is SGHRS and CDR2 YFSETQ. Generated by immunoSEQ multiplex PCR, the TCRdb table keeps only in-frame clones and is missing some. Of 40,000 to 45,000 clones in the sample, approximately 90% were seen once. V and J are TRBV5-1 and TRBJ1-3; D gene ambiguous. The origin of this receptor is an adult with an advanced solid tumor such as melanoma, head and neck, liver or kidney cancer. The sample consisted of CD4+ or CD8+ T cells sorted from blood, taken in a trial of the OX40 agonist ivuxolimab. CDR3 region: CASSFSAGNTIYF. The CDR3 nucleotides are TGCGCCAGCAGCTTTTCGGCGGGGAACACCATATATTTT.